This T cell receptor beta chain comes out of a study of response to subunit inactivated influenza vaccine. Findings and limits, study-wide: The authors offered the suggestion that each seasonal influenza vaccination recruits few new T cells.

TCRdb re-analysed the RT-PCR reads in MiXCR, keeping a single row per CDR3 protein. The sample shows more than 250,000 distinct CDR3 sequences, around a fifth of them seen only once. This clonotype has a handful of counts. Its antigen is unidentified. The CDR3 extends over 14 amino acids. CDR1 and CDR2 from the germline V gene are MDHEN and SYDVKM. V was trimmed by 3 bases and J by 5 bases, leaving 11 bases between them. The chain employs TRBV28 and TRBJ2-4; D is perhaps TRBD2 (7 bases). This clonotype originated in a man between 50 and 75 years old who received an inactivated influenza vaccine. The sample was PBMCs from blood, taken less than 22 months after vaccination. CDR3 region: CASSFRGAQNIQYF. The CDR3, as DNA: TGTGCCAGCAGTTTTCGGGGGGCCCAAAACATTCAGTACTTC.